This T cell receptor beta chain originates from a study of OX40 agonist ivuxolimab in advanced cancers. For the study at large: Dosing consisted of intravenous ivuxolimab at 0.01 to 10 mg/kg every 2 weeks. Partial responses, seen in three patients, involved one hepatocellular carcinoma and two cutaneous melanomas.

Details on this clone: Its antigen is currently unknown.

Study-level results: Averaged across samples, CD8+ T cells carried more expanded clones than CD4+ did.

CDR3 length equals 15 residues. Germline CDR1 and CDR2: MNHEY and SVGAGI. With 8 bases removed from V and 4 bases from J, the gap between germline ends came to 19 bases. The repertoire was sequenced with immunoSEQ multiplex PCR; TCRdb's copy has only in-frame clones and lacks some. The table includes fewer than 30,000 clones, roughly 85% detected once. Sequences were derived from CD4+ or CD8+ T cells sorted from blood, sampled in a trial of the OX40 agonist ivuxolimab. This clonotype was sampled from an adult with an advanced solid tumor such as melanoma, head and neck, liver or kidney cancer. The chain has TRBV6-5 and TRBJ2-3; D ambiguous. CDR3 amino acids: CASRLATLTADTQYF. For the CDR3, the DNA is TGTGCCAGCCGTTTAGCAACCCTTACTGCAGATACGCAGTATTTT.